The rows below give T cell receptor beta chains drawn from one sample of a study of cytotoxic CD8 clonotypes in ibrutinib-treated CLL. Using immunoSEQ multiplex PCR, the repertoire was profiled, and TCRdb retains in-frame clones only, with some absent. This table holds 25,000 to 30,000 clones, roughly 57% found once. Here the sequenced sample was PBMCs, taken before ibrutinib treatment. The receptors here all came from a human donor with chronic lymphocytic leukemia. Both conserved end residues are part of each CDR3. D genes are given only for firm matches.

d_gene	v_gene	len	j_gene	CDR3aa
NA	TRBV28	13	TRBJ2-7	CASSLYLIDEQYF
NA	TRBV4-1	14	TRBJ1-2	CASSQAGAGYGYTF
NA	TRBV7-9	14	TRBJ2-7	CASSLQGPPYEQYF
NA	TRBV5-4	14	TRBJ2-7	CASSRGSGGGEQYF
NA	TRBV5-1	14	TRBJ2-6	CASSEGSGANVLTF
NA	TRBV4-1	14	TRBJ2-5	CASSPGTARGTQYF
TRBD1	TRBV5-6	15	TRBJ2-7	CASSKEYRGRYEQYF
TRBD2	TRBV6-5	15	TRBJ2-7	CASSYPSGRGYEQYF
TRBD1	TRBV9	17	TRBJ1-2	CASSVDWWTGEAIGYTF
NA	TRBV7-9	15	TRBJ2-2	CASSFGSGNTGELFF
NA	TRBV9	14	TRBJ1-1	CASSVKGVNTEAFF
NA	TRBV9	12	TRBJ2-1	CASRGLLGGQFF
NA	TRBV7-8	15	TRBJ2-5	CASSSPGGIRETQYF
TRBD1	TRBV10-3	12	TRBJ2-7	CATRGQGLEQYF
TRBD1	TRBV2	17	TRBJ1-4	CASSRPQGTATNEKLFF
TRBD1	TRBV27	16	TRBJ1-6	CASSLSVRGLNSPLHF
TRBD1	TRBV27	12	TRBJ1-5	CASSLTGGPQHF